Here is one TCR beta chain with its context. In the original analysis: Reference gene primer amplification yielded estimated nucleated cell counts. Sequenced by immunoSEQ multiplex PCR; TCRdb stores in-frame clones only, minus some. That table is the source of V, J and clone size, and D and trimming were worked out from the DNA. The sample lists roughly 200,000 clones; 65% to 85% were seen once. The data originate from a study of blood T cell repertoires in COVID-19. Study-level information: Whether acute or convalescent, the COVID-19 samples came from the United States, Italy and Spain. In each case, the material was cDNA or gDNA derived from T cells, B-cell-depleted T cells, or PBMCs.

V trimming: 9 bases; J trimming: 6 bases; junction bases outside the gene matches: 4. CDR3 length equals 13 residues. CDR1 is ENHRY and CDR2 is SYGVKD in the germline V gene. The sequenced sample was peripheral blood. This chain connects TRBV10-3 to TRBJ1-4; 10 nucleotides agree with TRBD1. This TCR derives from a man in his forties with acute or convalescent COVID-19. This CDR3 is CAIGGTGDEKLFF. The CDR3 DNA is TGTGCCATAGGCGGGACAGGGGATGAAAAACTGTTTTTT.